These 25 T cell receptor beta chains came from one sample sequenced in a study of PD-L1 blockade in urothelial cancer. Repertoires were generated with immunoSEQ multiplex PCR, while TCRdb's copy carries only in-frame clones and drops some. Of around 41,000 clones in the sample, more than 75% are singletons; the top ten hold 11% to 15%. The specimen comprised PBMCs, sampled around atezolizumab (anti-PD-L1) treatment. The receptors stem from an older woman with urothelial cancer.

In its sample, this clone was seen a few times. The rearrangement joins TRBV10-1 to TRBJ2-7; no clear D. The CDR3 has 15 residues. Trimming shortened V by 0 bases and J by 0 bases, and 9 bases separated the two germline ends. Germline V gives CDR1 WNHNN, CDR2 SYGVQD (reference sequence). CDR3 protein: CASSESMASSYEQYF. The CDR3 bases are TGCGCCAGCAGTGAGTCGATGGCCAGCTCCTACGAGCAGTACTTC.

V gene TRBV6-5 combines with J gene TRBJ2-1; 9 nucleotides match TRBD2. Germline lookup yields CDR1 MNHEY and CDR2 SVGAGI. V lost 4 bases, J lost 4 bases, and 8 bases stayed unmatched. This CDR3 is 16 amino acids long. The CDR3: CASSLTSGKAYNEQFF. CDR3 nucleotide sequence: TGTGCCAGCAGTTTGACTAGCGGTAAAGCTTACAATGAGCAGTTCTTC.

The chain combines TRBV4-2 with TRBJ2-7, with D unclear. Trimming took 4 bases from V and 4 from J, leaving 11 bases between them. The CDR3 covers 13 residues. CDR1 is LGHNA, CDR2 YNFKEQ, per germline. CDR3 residues: CASSPSRGYEQYF. DNA of the CDR3: TGTGCCAGCAGCCCGTCTCGCGGATACGAGCAGTACTTC.

The chain recombines TRBV27 with TRBJ2-3; D is ambiguous. V lost 5 bases and J 0 bases, leaving 6 bases between the germline ends. Germline CDR1 and CDR2: MNHEY and SMNVEV (reference sequence). The CDR3 totals 13 residues. The CDR3 bases are TGTGCCAGCAGTAGAACTAGCACAGATACGCAGTATTTT. Translated: CASSRTSTDTQYF.

The CDR3 sequence is CATSPGQQAYGGYTF. The CDR3, as DNA: TGTGCCACCAGCCCGGGACAGCAAGCCTATGGTGGCTACACCTTC. The chain uses TRBV15 and TRBJ1-2; TRBD1 matches 7 bases. Germline V gene lookup returns CDR1 LNHNV and CDR2 YYDKDF (reference sequence). V dropped 5 bases and J dropped 7; count of bases not matched to a gene: 13. This CDR3 contains 15 residues. The full variable domain, its missing parts supplied by reference TRBV15 and TRBJ1-2, is DAMVIQNPRYQVTQFGKPVTLSCSQTLNHNVMYWYQQKSSQAPKLLFHYYDKDFNNEADTPDNFQSRRPNTSFCFLDIRSPGLGDTAMYLCATSPGQQAYGGYTFGSGTRLTVV.

V gene TRBV7-2 combines with J gene TRBJ2-7, with TRBD1 as a possible D gene (5 bases). Trimming shortened V by 5 bases and J by 6 bases, and 8 bases separated the two germline ends. Germline CDR1 reads SGHTA; CDR2 reads FQGNSA. The CDR3 covers 11 residues. The CDR3 spells CASSADSEQYF. In DNA form, the CDR3 reads TGTGCCAGCAGCGCCGACAGCGAGCAGTACTTC.

This clone appeared a few times. This sequence joins TRBV7-3 and TRBJ1-2; the D gene is possibly TRBD1 (6 bases). V lost 4 bases and J 8 bases, leaving 14 bases between the germline ends. Looked up from germline, CDR1 is SGHTA and CDR2 is FQGTGA. The CDR3 runs to 13 residues. In DNA, the CDR3 is TGTGCCAGCAGCTCCGGTAGAGGGGGAGGCTACACCTTC. Protein product: CASSSGRGGGYTF.

This rearrangement joins TRBV6-5 to TRBJ1-1, with 8 bases identical to TRBD1. The V segment lost 6 bases and the J segment 2 bases; nucleotides outside the gene matches: 8. CDR1 is MNHEY, CDR2 SVGAGI, per germline. The CDR3 sequence is 15 residues long. CDR3 sequence (DNA): TGTGCCAGCAGAAAACCCACAGGGGGAAACACTGAAGCTTTCTTT. It codes for CASRKPTGGNTEAFF.

The V gene is TRBV10-3, the J gene TRBJ1-1; 7 bases are a match to TRBD1. With 9 bases clipped from V and 0 bases from J, the junction kept 4 bases outside the gene matches. This CDR3 has 13 amino acids. Germline V CDR1 and CDR2: ENHRY, SYGVKD. CDR3 sequence: CAIRTGLNTEAFF. CDR3 coding DNA: TGTGCCATTAGGACAGGCTTGAACACTGAAGCTTTCTTT.

The rearrangement uses TRBV10-3 and TRBJ2-7; 7 bases are shared with TRBD2. The CDR3 extends over 14 amino acids. Per germline, CDR1 ENHRY and CDR2 SYGVKD. The V gene end was trimmed by 6 bases and the J gene end by 10 bases; junction bases not matched to a gene: 15. CDR3 DNA: TGTGCCATCAGAACGACTAACGGGGCGGGAGAACAGTACTTC. Protein: CAIRTTNGAGEQYF.

V usage is TRBV9 and J usage is TRBJ1-1; TRBD1 matches 7 bases. V dropped 4 bases and J dropped 1; count of bases not matched to a gene: 4. The CDR3 spans 14 residues. Germline CDR1 is SGDLS and CDR2 is YYNGEE. CDR3 loop: CASSLGQTNTEAFF. The CDR3 nucleotides are TGTGCCAGCAGCCTGGGACAGACGAACACTGAAGCTTTCTTT.

This rearrangement joins TRBV5-1 to TRBJ2-3; 10 bases map to TRBD1. Trimming took 4 bases from V and 4 from J; bases not matched to a gene: 3. This CDR3 region has 14 residues. The germline V gene has CDR1 SGHRS and CDR2 YFSETQ. The CDR3 DNA reads TGCGCCAGCAGCCAAGGACAGGGGGCAGATACGCAGTATTTT. Protein sequence: CASSQGQGADTQYF.

V usage is TRBV9 and J usage is TRBJ2-1; D is possibly TRBD2 (6 bases). Trimming shortened V by 3 bases and J by 4 bases, and 17 bases separated the two germline ends. Germline CDR1 reads SGDLS; CDR2 reads YYNGEE. The CDR3 spans 16 residues. The CDR3 here is CASSDGAGRIYNEQFF. The CDR3 DNA sequence: TGTGCCAGCAGCGATGGGGCGGGACGTATATACAATGAGCAGTTCTTC.

This clone was counted only a few times. This sequence joins TRBV5-1 and TRBJ2-7, with D maybe TRBD2 (6 bases). The CDR3 covers 13 residues. CDR1 and CDR2 from the germline V gene are SGHRS and YFSETQ. V lost 2 bases and J 2 bases, leaving 8 bases between the germline ends. The CDR3 nucleotides are TGCGCCAGCAGCTTCCGGGGGACCTACGAGCAGTACTTC. This gives the protein CASSFRGTYEQYF.

The CDR3 region has the DNA TGTGCCAGCAGGACAGGCGGTTCGAACACTGAAGCTTTCTTT. It is translated as CASRTGGSNTEAFF. The V gene is TRBV19, the J gene TRBJ1-1; 7 bases fit TRBD1. The CDR3 is 14 residues long. Per the germline V gene, CDR1 is LNHDA and CDR2 is SQIVND (reference sequence). V gave up 9 bases and J gave up 1 base; unmatched junction bases: 8.

The V and J genes are TRBV27 and TRBJ2-5; 7 nucleotides align to TRBD2. This CDR3 spans 13 amino acids. Trimming took 6 bases from V and 3 from J; bases not matched to a gene: 4. The germline gives CDR1 MNHEY, CDR2 SMNVEV (reference sequence). CDR3 protein: CASSRLAEETQYF. CDR3 nucleotide sequence: TGTGCCAGCAGCAGGCTAGCGGAAGAGACCCAGTACTTC.

The V gene is TRBV25-1, the J gene TRBJ1-2, with no clear D. Trimming left V 3 bases short and J 5 bases short, with 7 bases between. CDR3 length: 12 residues. Germline CDR1 and CDR2: MGHDK and SYGVNS. The CDR3 region is CASSDPLYGYTF. Here the CDR3 DNA reads TGTGCCAGCAGTGATCCCCTGTATGGCTACACCTTC.

V gene TRBV5-4 combines with J gene TRBJ2-2; weak D call: TRBD2 (6 bases). V was trimmed by 0 bases and J by 4 bases, leaving 13 bases between them. The CDR3 loop spans 16 amino acids. The germline V gene has CDR1 SGHNT and CDR2 YYREEE (reference sequence). For the CDR3, the DNA is TGTGCCAGCAGCTTGGCGGGGCGGAGGGCCACCGGGGAGCTGTTTTTT. Residues: CASSLAGRRATGELFF.

The genes are TRBV5-1 and TRBJ2-3; TRBD1 agrees at 9 bases. The junction had 6 bases not matched to a gene; V was cut back by 4 bases and J by 9 bases. There are 13 residues in the CDR3. The germline V gene has CDR1 SGHRS and CDR2 YFSETQ. CDR3 in amino acids: CASSEIQGATQYF. CDR3 sequence (DNA): TGCGCCAGCAGCGAAATACAGGGGGCCACGCAGTATTTT.

V usage is TRBV5-4 and J usage is TRBJ2-7; 8 positions agree with TRBD2. With 4 bases clipped from V and 2 bases from J, the junction kept 14 bases outside the gene matches. CDR1 and CDR2 from the germline V gene are SGHNT and YYREEE (reference sequence). The CDR3 runs to 17 residues. The CDR3 coding sequence is TGTGCCAGCAGCAGCCGCGTTAGCGGGGTATCGACCTACGAGCAGTACTTC. Translation gives CASSSRVSGVSTYEQYF.

This chain joins TRBV10-3 and TRBJ2-5, with 8 bases lining up with TRBD1. The CDR3 contains 12 residues. V was pared by 10 bases and J by 1 base, with 2 bases of the junction left unmatched. Germline loops: CDR1 ENHRY, CDR2 SYGVKD. In DNA form, the CDR3 reads TGTGCCACCCAGGGGGCCCAAGAGACCCAGTACTTC. It is translated as CATQGAQETQYF.

V is TRBV5-6 and J is TRBJ2-7; TRBD1 is a possible D gene (8 bases). Germline CDR1 SGHDT, CDR2 YYEEEE. CDR3 length: 14 amino acids. V lost 4 bases, J lost 9 bases, and 20 bases lay in between. DNA of the CDR3: TGTGCCAGCAGCGAACTAAGGACAGGGAGGGGGCAGTACTTC. This sequence encodes CASSELRTGRGQYF.

The gene calls are TRBV4-2 and TRBJ2-7; perhaps TRBD2 as D (6 bases). The CDR3 spans 14 residues. The V gene lost 1 base and the J gene lost 2 bases, with 9 bases spanning the gap. The germline gives CDR1 LGHNA, CDR2 YNFKEQ. The CDR3 here is CASSQGGGTYEQYF. For the CDR3, the DNA is TGTGCCAGCAGCCAAGGGGGAGGAACCTACGAGCAGTACTTC.

This clone was observed a handful of times. The V and J genes are TRBV27 and TRBJ1-5; TRBD1 might be the D (5 bases). CDR1 is MNHEY and CDR2 is SMNVEV in the germline V gene (reference sequence). CDR3 size: 16 residues. V dropped 5 bases and J dropped 0 bases, with 14 bases sitting between them. CDR3: CASSPKQAYSNQPQHF. DNA for the CDR3: TGTGCCAGCAGTCCCAAACAGGCGTATAGCAATCAGCCCCAGCATTTT.

The chain uses TRBV27 and TRBJ2-2; tentatively, D is TRBD2 (5 bases). The germline V gene encodes CDR1 MNHEY and CDR2 SMNVEV (reference sequence). Trimming pared 3 bases from V and 1 base from J, leaving 9 bases between. There are 15 residues in the CDR3. CDR3: CASSFGLLNTGELFF. CDR3 nucleotides: TGTGCCAGCAGTTTTGGACTCTTGAACACCGGGGAGCTGTTTTTT.